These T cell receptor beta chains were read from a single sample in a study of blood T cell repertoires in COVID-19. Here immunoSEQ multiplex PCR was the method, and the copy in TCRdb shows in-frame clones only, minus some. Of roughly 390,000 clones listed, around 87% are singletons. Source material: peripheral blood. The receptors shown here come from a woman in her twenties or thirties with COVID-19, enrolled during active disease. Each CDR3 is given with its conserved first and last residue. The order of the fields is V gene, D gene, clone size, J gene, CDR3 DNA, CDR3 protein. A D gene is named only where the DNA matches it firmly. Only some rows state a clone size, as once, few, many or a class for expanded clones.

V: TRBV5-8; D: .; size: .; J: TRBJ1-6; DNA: TGTGCCAGCAGCTTCCTCGGGACAAGAGCCTATAATTCACCCCTCCACTTT; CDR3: CASSFLGTRAYNSPLHF
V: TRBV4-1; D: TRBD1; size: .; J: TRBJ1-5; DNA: TGCGCCAGCAGCCAAGTGGACAGGGTAGACCAGCCCCAGCATTTT; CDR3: CASSQVDRVDQPQHF
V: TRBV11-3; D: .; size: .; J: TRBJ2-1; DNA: TGTGCCAGCAGTTCCTCTGATAGCCGTCGGGGCAATGAGCAGTTCTTC; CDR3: CASSSSDSRRGNEQFF
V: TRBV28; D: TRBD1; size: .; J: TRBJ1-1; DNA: TGTGCCAGCAGTTTTAGGGGACAGGGGGGCACTGAAGCTTTCTTT; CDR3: CASSFRGQGGTEAFF
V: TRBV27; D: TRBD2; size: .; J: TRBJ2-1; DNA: TGTGCCAGCAGTTCAGTCCGGGACTACTACAATGAGCAGTTCTTC; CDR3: CASSSVRDYYNEQFF
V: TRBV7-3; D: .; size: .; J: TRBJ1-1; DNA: TGTGCCAGCAGCCTCGGGGGAGAATCGAACACTGAAGCTTTCTTT; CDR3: CASSLGGESNTEAFF
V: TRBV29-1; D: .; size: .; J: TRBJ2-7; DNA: TGCAGCGTTGACAACAGGGCAGGCGAGCAGTACTTC; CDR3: CSVDNRAGEQYF
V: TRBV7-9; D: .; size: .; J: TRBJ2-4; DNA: TGTGCCAGCAGCTTTGAGGGAGGGGGAAAAAACATTCAGTACTTC; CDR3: CASSFEGGGKNIQYF
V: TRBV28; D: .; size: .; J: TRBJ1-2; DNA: TGTGCCAGCAGGCCCGCGGGGGAGGCTGGCTACACCTTC; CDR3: CASRPAGEAGYTF
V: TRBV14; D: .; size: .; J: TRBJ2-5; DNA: TGTGCCAGCAGCCAACTCGAGGGAGCCCGGGAGACCCAGTACTTC; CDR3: CASSQLEGARETQYF
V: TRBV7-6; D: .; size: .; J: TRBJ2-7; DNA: TGTGCCAGCAGCAGGCAGGGATACGAGCAGTACTTC; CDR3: CASSRQGYEQYF
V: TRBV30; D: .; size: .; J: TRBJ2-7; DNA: TGTGCCTGGAGCAGAGGCCGGAGGGAAGCCGAGCAGTACTTC; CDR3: CAWSRGRREAEQYF
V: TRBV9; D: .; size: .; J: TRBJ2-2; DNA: TGTGCCAGCAGCGTCCCCGGGACCGGGGAGCTGTTTTTT; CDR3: CASSVPGTGELFF
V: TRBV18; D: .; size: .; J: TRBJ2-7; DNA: TGTGCCAGCTCACCACTGGGCACCTCTTACGAGCAGTACTTC; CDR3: CASSPLGTSYEQYF
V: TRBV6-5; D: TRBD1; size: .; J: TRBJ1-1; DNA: TGTGCCAGCAGTACAGGGGGCGGAAGCGCTGAAGCTTTCTTT; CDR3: CASSTGGGSAEAFF
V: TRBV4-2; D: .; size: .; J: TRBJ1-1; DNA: TGTGCCAGCAGCCAAGATGCAGGGAACACTGAAGCTTTCTTT; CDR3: CASSQDAGNTEAFF
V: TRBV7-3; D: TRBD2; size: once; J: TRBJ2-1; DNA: TGTGCCAGCAGCTTAATAGCGGGAGTAGGTAATGAGCAGTTCTTC; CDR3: CASSLIAGVGNEQFF
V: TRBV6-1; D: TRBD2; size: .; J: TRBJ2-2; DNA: TGTGCCAGCAGTGAACCGAGGGGACTAGCGGGAGACACCGGGGAGCTGTTTTTT; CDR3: CASSEPRGLAGDTGELFF
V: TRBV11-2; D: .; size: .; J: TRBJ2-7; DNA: TGTGCCAGCCAAGGGGAAGGGAGGGGGTATTATGAGCAGTACTTC; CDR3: CASQGEGRGYYEQYF
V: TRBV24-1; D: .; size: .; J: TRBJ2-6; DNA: TGTGCCACCAGTGATGTCGGCTCTGGGGCCAACGTCCTGACTTTC; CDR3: CATSDVGSGANVLTF
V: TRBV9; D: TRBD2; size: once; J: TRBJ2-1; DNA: TGTGCCAGCAGCGGGGGACTAGCGGACTACAATGAGCAGTTCTTC; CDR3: CASSGGLADYNEQFF
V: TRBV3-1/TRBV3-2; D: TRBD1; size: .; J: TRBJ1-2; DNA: TGTGCCAGCAGCCAGAGGACAGGGTATGGCTACACCTTC; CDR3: CASSQRTGYGYTF
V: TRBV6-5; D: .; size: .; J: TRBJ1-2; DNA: TGTGCCAGCAGTCGTATATTCGGACTCGGGGATGGCTACACCTTC; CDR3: CASSRIFGLGDGYTF
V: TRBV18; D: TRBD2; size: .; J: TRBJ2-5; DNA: TGTGCCAGCTCGCCCATCAAAGCGGGGACCGGACAAGAGACCCAGTACTTC; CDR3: CASSPIKAGTGQETQYF
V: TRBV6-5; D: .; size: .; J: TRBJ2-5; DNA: TGTGCCAGCAGTTATGGAACAGGGGGGGGCCCGGGGACCCAGTACTTC; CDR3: CASSYGTGGGPGTQYF
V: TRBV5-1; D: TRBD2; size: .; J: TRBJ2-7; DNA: TGCGCCAGCAGTTCGGGACTAGTTCCCTACGAGCAGTACTTC; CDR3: CASSSGLVPYEQYF
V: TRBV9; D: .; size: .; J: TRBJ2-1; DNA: TGTGCCAGCAGCGTACTCCCAGACAATGAGCAGTTCTTC; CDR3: CASSVLPDNEQFF
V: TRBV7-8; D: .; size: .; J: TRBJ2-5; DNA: TGTGCCAGCAGCTTAAACCGAGGGCGGGACCAAGAGACCCAGTACTTC; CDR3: CASSLNRGRDQETQYF
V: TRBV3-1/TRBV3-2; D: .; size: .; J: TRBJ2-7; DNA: TGTGCCAGCAGCCGGGGGGAAGGCTACGAGCAGTACTTC; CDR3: CASSRGEGYEQYF
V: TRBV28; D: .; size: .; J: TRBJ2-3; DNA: TGTGCCAGCAGTTCAGCAGTCAGCTGGGCCGCAGATACGCAGTATTTT; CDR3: CASSSAVSWAADTQYF
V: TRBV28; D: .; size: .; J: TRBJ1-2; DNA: TGTGCCAGCAGTACCGCACGGGGGGGAAGTGGCTACACCTTC; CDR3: CASSTARGGSGYTF
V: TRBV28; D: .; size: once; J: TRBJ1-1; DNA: TGTGCCATCCTCCCCGACAGTATGAACACTGAAGCTTTCTTT; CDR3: CAILPDSMNTEAFF
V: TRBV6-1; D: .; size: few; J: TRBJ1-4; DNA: TGTGCCAGCAGTGAACTACAGGGAACTAATGAAAAACTGTTTTTT; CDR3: CASSELQGTNEKLFF
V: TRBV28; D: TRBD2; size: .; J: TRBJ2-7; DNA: TGTGCCACCACCCTGAGGGCTAGCGGATACTACGAGCAGTACTTC; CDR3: CATTLRASGYYEQYF
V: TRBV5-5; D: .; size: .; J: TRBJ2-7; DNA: TGTGCCAGCTCCCCGGGCGCTGGCGGGTACGAGCAGTACTTC; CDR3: CASSPGAGGYEQYF
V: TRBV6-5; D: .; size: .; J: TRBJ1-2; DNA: TGTGCCAGCAGTTACGCCTACAGGGAAGGATATGGCTACACCTTC; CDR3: CASSYAYREGYGYTF
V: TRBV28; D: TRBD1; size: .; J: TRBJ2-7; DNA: TGTGCCAGCAGTTACCCGGGACAGGGGTTCTACGAGCAGTACTTC; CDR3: CASSYPGQGFYEQYF
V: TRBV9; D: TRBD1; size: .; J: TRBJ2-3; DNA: TGTGCCAGCAGCGCCTCGACAGGGGATACGCAGTATTTT; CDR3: CASSASTGDTQYF
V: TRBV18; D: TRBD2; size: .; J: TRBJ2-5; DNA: TGTGCCAGCTCACCTCCAGCGGGAAAGGGAGAGACCCAGTACTTC; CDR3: CASSPPAGKGETQYF
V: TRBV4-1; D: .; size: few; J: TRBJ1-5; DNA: TGCGCCAGCAGCCAGGGCCTAAGCCAGCCCCAGCATTTT; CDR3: CASSQGLSQPQHF
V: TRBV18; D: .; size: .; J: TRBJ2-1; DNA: TGTGCCAGCTCACCACAACTCAGCACTAGCTTCCAGTTCTTC; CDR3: CASSPQLSTSFQFF
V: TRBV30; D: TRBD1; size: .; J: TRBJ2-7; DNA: TGTGCCTGGGAAGAGACAGGGTCTTCCTACGAGCAGTACTTC; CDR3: CAWEETGSSYEQYF
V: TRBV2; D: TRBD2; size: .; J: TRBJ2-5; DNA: TGTGCCAGCAGTTCTTTTGGCGGACTAGCTGGAGAGACCCAGTACTTC; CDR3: CASSSFGGLAGETQYF